This T cell receptor beta chain was captured by sequencing in a study of CXCR3-negative and CXCR3-positive naive CD8 T cells (dated by TCRdb to between 2018 and 2021). Study-level background: In total, 120 million to 150 million TRB reads were obtained, corresponding to roughly 1.5 +/- 0.3 million reads per library. The diversity and physicochemical repertoire analyses included 11 donors pooled from two independent experiments. TRBV-TRBJ cluster analysis included naive subsets from 5 or 6 donors and memory cells from 3 donors. Here is what the overall study found, with its caveats: Naive CXCR3-negative and CXCR3-positive cells from the same donor showed similar TRBV-TRBJ usage, whereas memory cells showed distinct patterns. Because surface CD5, which has been linked to self-reactivity in mice, was comparable between naive subsets, TCR interaction strength was also inferred from TRB CDR3 physicochemical properties. Freshly isolated PBMCs were used for most assays because CXCR3 expression went down partially after cryopreservation. TRB CDR3s from CXCR3-positive naive cells showed higher hydrophobicity (lower Kidera factor 4), lower energy, and higher strength and volume indices than CXCR3-negative naive cells. Comparably high repertoire diversity was found in both naive subsets, whereas much lower repertoire diversity was found in memory CD8+ T cells.

TCRdb names NextSeq 550 as the instrument used. The Human TCR Profiling Kit (MiLaboratory) was used to make UMI-labeled 5' RACE TRB cDNA libraries. The full amount of extracted RNA was used for cDNA synthesis, and the full amount of resulting cDNA was used for PCR amplification. Libraries were prepared in parallel using an identical number of PCR cycles. Turning to the authors' computational methods: With a requirement of at least two reads per UMI, MIGEC and MiXCR extracted about 50,000 +/- 10,000 unique UMI-labeled TRB cDNA molecules per library. Each library averaged approximately 40,000 +/- 10,000 functional in-frame TRB CDR3 nucleotide clonotypes without stop codons. Diversity metrics, including normalized Shannon-Wiener and Chao1, were computed in VDJtools after downsampling to 5000 UMI-labeled TRB molecules per sample. VDJtools was used to calculate clonotype-size-weighted physicochemical properties of the central five CDR3 residues, namely interaction energy, strength, volume and Kidera factor 4. Once TCRdb had reprocessed the reads, it stored one entry per CDR3 protein sequence and supplied no DNA. V and J calls and clone size were set by TCRdb, not the authors. The table for this sample lists 130,000 to 150,000 distinct CDR3 sequences. Approximately 0.28% of the sample belongs to the ten largest clones.

Each CD8+ T cell subset was flow-sorted in triplicate, with roughly 330,000 cells per subset placed directly into RLT lysis buffer. Naive CD8+ T cells were defined stringently as CD45RO-CCR7+CD27+CD95- to exclude memory contaminants. Standard density gradient centrifugation was used to isolate peripheral blood mononuclear cells from buffy coats. Naive CXCR3-negative and CXCR3-positive CD8+ T cells were flow-sorted using a FACSAria III. Total RNA was extracted from sorted cells using an RNeasy Mini Kit. CDR1 and CDR2, per the germline V gene, are LGHNA and YSLEER. Taken from cysteine to phenylalanine, the CDR3 has 18 residues. No DNA was logged. Of note for this clonotype: Its antigen has not been determined.

The sequencing sample was made of naive CXCR3+ CD8+ T cells from blood. The cell subset or site label of this sample denotes: CD45RO-CCR7+CD27+CD95- naive CD8+ T cells expressing CXCR3 (TNR3+). The rearranged segments are TRBV4-3 and TRBJ2-1; TCRdb's assignment of TRBD1 cannot be checked, as there is no DNA. The sequence was collected from a human donor in good health. Some clones in this sample may be carry-over from other donors' samples. CDR3 region: CASSQPVPGTEPFNEQFF.